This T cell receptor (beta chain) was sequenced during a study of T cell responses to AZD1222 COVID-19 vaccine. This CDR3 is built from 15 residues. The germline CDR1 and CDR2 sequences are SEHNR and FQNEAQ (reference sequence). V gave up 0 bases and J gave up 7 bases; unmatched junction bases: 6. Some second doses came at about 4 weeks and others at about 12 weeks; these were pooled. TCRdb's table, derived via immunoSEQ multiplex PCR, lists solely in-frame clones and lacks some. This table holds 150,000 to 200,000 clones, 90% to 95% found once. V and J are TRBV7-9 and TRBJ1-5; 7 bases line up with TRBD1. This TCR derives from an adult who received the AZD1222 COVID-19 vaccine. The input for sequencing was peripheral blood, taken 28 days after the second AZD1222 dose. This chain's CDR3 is CASSLAGQAGQPQHF. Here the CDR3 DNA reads TGTGCCAGCAGCTTAGCCGGACAGGCGGGCCAGCCCCAGCATTTT.